One sample yielded the 17 T cell receptor beta chains listed below, sequenced in a study of blood T cell repertoires in COVID-19. Clones were sequenced by immunoSEQ multiplex PCR, and TCRdb holds only the in-frame ones, with some missing. This sample has a few hundred thousand clones, with around 90% found just once. Sample: peripheral blood. These receptors were collected from a woman aged 55-69 years with COVID-19, enrolled during active disease.

On this clone: Distinct nucleotide sequences in the sample also encode this CDR3. V usage is TRBV18 and J usage is TRBJ1-1, with 8 bases that match TRBD1. There are 14 residues in the CDR3. After removal of 3 bases from V and 5 bases from J, the junction contained 5 bases not matched to a gene. Germline V gene lookup returns CDR1 KGHSH and CDR2 LQKENI. DNA for the CDR3: TGTGCCAGCTCACCCGGACAGGGAGGGACTGAAGCTTTCTTT. As protein: CASSPGQGGTEAFF.

This clone was counted between two and nine times. This sequence joins TRBV9 and TRBJ1-2; 9 nucleotides line up with TRBD1. This CDR3 is 15 amino acids long. From germline, CDR1 is SGDLS and CDR2 YYNGEE. The ends lost 0 bases at V and 4 bases at J; junction bases unmatched: 4. The CDR3, as DNA: TGTGCCAGCAGCGTAGGGATGGACAGGGGCTATGGCTACACCTTC. Translation: CASSVGMDRGYGYTF.

The rearrangement uses TRBV2 and TRBJ1-1; 7 nucleotides match TRBD1. The V and J ends lost 1 base and 4 bases, in that order; junction bases with no gene match: 3. The CDR3 totals 14 residues. CDR1 is SNHLY and CDR2 is FYNNEI in the germline V gene. CDR3 DNA: TGTGCCAGCAGTGAAGAGCAGGGGGTCACTGAAGCTTTCTTT. Translating it yields CASSEEQGVTEAFF.

This chain links TRBV4-2 with TRBJ2-1; 15 bases map to TRBD2. Germline V gene data show CDR1 as LGHNA and CDR2 as YNFKEQ. CDR3 length: 16 amino acids. V lost 0 bases, J lost 12 bases, and 6 bases stayed unmatched. CDR3 DNA sequence: TGTGCCAGCAGCCAAGATTGGGGACTAGCGGGGGGCCCGCAGTTCTTC. Protein sequence: CASSQDWGLAGGPQFF.

This chain joins TRBV18 and TRBJ1-3, with D hard to call. The V gene's germline CDR1 is KGHSH and CDR2 LQKENI. V gave up 5 bases and J gave up 0 bases, with 8 bases separating them. This CDR3 is 14 amino acids long. Here the CDR3 DNA reads TGTGCCAGCTCATATGGAGACTCTGGAAACACCATATATTTT. Amino acids: CASSYGDSGNTIYF.

The count of this clone is one. The rearrangement uses TRBV7-5 and TRBJ1-4; the table's D call TRBD1 went unverified against the DNA. TRBV7-5 is an annotated pseudogene. CDR3 length: 16 residues. The CDR3: CVRSLLFGTINEKLFF. CDR3 DNA: TGTGTCAGAAGTCTTCTTTTCGGGACAATTAATGAAAAACTGTTTTTT.

This chain uses TRBV9 with TRBJ1-3, with 8 bases lining up with TRBD1. With 0 bases clipped from V and 4 bases from J, the junction kept 9 bases outside the gene matches. The CDR3 has 17 residues. Germline lookup yields CDR1 SGDLS and CDR2 YYNGEE. The CDR3 loop is CASSVVSQGAAGNTIYF. The CDR3 nucleotides are TGTGCCAGCAGCGTAGTGTCTCAGGGGGCGGCGGGAAACACCATATATTTT. Full variable domain (rest looked up from reference TRBV9 and TRBJ1-3): DSGVTQTPKHLITATGQRVTLRCSPRSGDLSVYWYQQSLDQGLQFLIQYYNGEERAKGNILERFSAQQFPDLHSELNLSSLELGDSALYFCASSVVSQGAAGNTIYFGEGSWLTVV.

CDR3 in amino acids: CASSPGGQGADGYTF. As DNA, the CDR3 is TGTGCCAGCTCACCTGGAGGACAGGGGGCAGATGGCTACACCTTC. This chain uses TRBV18 with TRBJ1-2; 11 nucleotides agree with TRBD1. J was trimmed by 6 bases and V by 3 bases; bases with no gene match: 6. Germline V gene sequence: CDR1 KGHSH, CDR2 LQKENI. This CDR3 comprises 15 residues.

The chain employs TRBV5-6 and TRBJ1-1; no reliable D call. Germline V gene lookup returns CDR1 SGHDT and CDR2 YYEEEE. The CDR3 covers 13 residues. The V gene lost 1 base and the J gene lost 1 base, with 5 bases spanning the gap. CDR3 DNA sequence: TGTGCCAGCAGCTTGTTAGAGAACACTGAAGCTTTCTTT. Protein product: CASSLLENTEAFF.

This chain links TRBV29-1 with TRBJ1-3, with 9 bases fitting TRBD1. The germline V gene encodes CDR1 SQVTM and CDR2 ANQGSEA. J lost 0 bases, V lost 4 bases, and 7 bases had no gene match. This CDR3 comprises 16 residues. Here the CDR3 DNA reads TGCAGCGTTGGACAGGGGGGAGCTAGCTCTGGAAACACCATATATTTT. Its translation is CSVGQGGASSGNTIYF.

The gene calls are TRBV2 and TRBJ2-2; 11 nucleotides line up with TRBD2. The CDR3 loop spans 14 amino acids. The V gene end was trimmed by 10 bases and the J gene end by 2 bases; junction bases not matched to a gene: 3. Germline V lookup: CDR1 SNHLY, CDR2 FYNNEI. CDR3 residues: CATGTSGNTGELFF. The DNA for the CDR3 is TGTGCCACCGGGACTAGCGGCAACACCGGGGAGCTGTTTTTT.

V usage is TRBV4-2 and J usage is TRBJ1-5; 10 nucleotides line up with TRBD1. The CDR3 runs to 17 residues. The V gene's germline CDR1 is LGHNA and CDR2 YNFKEQ. J lost 2 bases, V lost 4 bases, and 8 bases had no gene match. The CDR3 region has the DNA TGTGCCAGCAGCCTGACAGGGGGCGCGAATCGCAATCAGCCCCAGCATTTT. It encodes CASSLTGGANRNQPQHF.

The chain couples TRBV28 to TRBJ1-3; D is possibly TRBD1 (6 bases). Germline V gene lookup returns CDR1 MDHEN and CDR2 SYDVKM. The CDR3 length is 14 residues. Trimming removed 7 bases at V and 7 bases at J, with 17 bases between. The CDR3 bases are TGTGCCAGCACCCAAGTACACCAGGGGAACACCATATATTTT. This sequence encodes CASTQVHQGNTIYF.

The chain has TRBV19 and TRBJ1-4; 9 nucleotides align to TRBD1. The CDR3 spans 16 residues. Germline CDR1 LNHDA, CDR2 SQIVND (reference sequence). Trimming cost V 5 bases and J 7 bases; bases outside gene matches: 11. CDR3 sequence (DNA): TGTGCCAGTAGTCTCTACCCGACAGGGGGTGGTGAAAAACTGTTTTTT. It yields the protein CASSLYPTGGGEKLFF. Filled out from reference TRBV19 and TRBJ1-4, the complete variable domain reads DGGITQSPKYLFRKEGQNVTLSCEQNLNHDAMYWYRQDPGQGLRLIYYSQIVNDFQKGDIAEGYSVSREKKESFPLTVTSAQKNPTAFYLCASSLYPTGGGEKLFFGSGTQLSVL.

The rearrangement links TRBV7-9 to TRBJ1-5, with D perhaps TRBD1 (5 bases). The germline CDR1 and CDR2 sequences are SEHNR and FQNEAQ (reference sequence). Deletions cut 3 bases from V and 2 bases from J, with 14 bases between. This CDR3 has 16 amino acids. CDR3 amino acids: CASSLGGQGGNQPQHF. The DNA of the CDR3 is TGTGCCAGCAGCTTGGGTGGGCAGGGTGGCAATCAGCCCCAGCATTTT.

The V call is TRBV2, the J call TRBJ2-7, with TRBD1 matching over 8 bases. CDR1 SNHLY and CDR2 FYNNEI come from the germline V gene. The CDR3 has 14 residues. The trim removed 3 bases at V and 2 bases at J, leaving 3 bases unmatched. CDR3 sequence (DNA): TGTGCCAGCAGTGAGACAGGGGTTACCTACGAGCAGTACTTC. It encodes CASSETGVTYEQYF.

The chain links TRBV19 to TRBJ1-2; TRBD1 might be the D (6 bases). CDR3 size: 13 residues. Germline V gives CDR1 LNHDA, CDR2 SQIVND (reference sequence). With 4 bases removed from V and 9 bases from J, the gap between germline ends came to 15 bases. The CDR3 here is CASSTSGGVSYTF. In DNA, the CDR3 is TGTGCCAGTAGTACGAGCGGGGGCGTGAGCTACACCTTC.